This TCR beta chain was retrieved from a study of cytomegalovirus exposure and HLA in healthy donors. This CDR3 spans 16 amino acids. CDR1 and CDR2 from the germline V gene are SQVTM and ANQGSEA. V was cut by 3 bases and J by 5 bases, with 22 bases left in between. Study results and limitations: A later analysis linked a missense variant in DCLRE1C to the trimming of TCR beta V and J genes.

This clone has just a few counts. Its specificity is not known. In the PCR, 60 Vbeta and 13 Jbeta primers were used. As handled by the study authors: An analysis that came later counted tens of millions of unique TCR beta chains, 10 million to 12 million shared. Profiled with immunoSEQ multiplex PCR; TCRdb holds only in-frame clones, not every one. V and J calls and clone size are those listed in that table; D and trimming were worked out from the DNA. The sample consists of roughly 180,000 clones, 9.5% of them appearing once. The chain employs TRBV29-1 and TRBJ1-2; D possibly corresponds to TRBD1 (6 bases). The receptor was isolated from a woman in her twenties or thirties in good health and CMV-seropositive. Sequencing input: PBMCs. The CDR3 coding sequence is TGCAGCGTTGACAATATACAGGGCCTGGCTCTATATGGCTACACCTTC. This codes for CSVDNIQGLALYGYTF.